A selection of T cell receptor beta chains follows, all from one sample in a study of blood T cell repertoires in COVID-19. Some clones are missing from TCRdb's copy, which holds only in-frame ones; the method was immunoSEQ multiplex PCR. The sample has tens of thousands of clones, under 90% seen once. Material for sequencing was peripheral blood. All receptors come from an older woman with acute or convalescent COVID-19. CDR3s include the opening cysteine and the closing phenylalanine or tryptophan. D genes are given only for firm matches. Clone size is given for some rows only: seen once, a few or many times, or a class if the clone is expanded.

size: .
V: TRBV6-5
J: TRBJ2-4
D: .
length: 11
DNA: TGTGCCAGCAGTCAGGGGAGGGGGGAGTACTTC
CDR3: CASSQGRGEYF

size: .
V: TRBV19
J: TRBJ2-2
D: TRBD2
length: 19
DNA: TGTGCCAGTACCTTCGGGGGGGACTATCCTCGCGCGAACACCGGGGAGCTGTTTTTT
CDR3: CASTFGGDYPRANTGELFF

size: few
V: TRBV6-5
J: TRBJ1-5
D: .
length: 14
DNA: TGTGCCAGCGCGCTAGGGGCCACCAATCAGCCCCAGCATTTT
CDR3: CASALGATNQPQHF

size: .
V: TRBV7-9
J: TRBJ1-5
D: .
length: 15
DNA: TGTGCCAGCAGCTTAGATGGGGGGGCTGGGCAGCCCCAGCATTTT
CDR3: CASSLDGGAGQPQHF

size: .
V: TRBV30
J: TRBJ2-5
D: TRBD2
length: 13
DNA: TGTGCCTGGAGTGGGACTAGCGGAGAGACCCAGTACTTC
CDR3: CAWSGTSGETQYF

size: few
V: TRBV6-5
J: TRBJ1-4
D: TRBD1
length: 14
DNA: TGTGCCAGCAGGCCGGGACAGGGGAATGAAAAACTGTTTTTT
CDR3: CASRPGQGNEKLFF

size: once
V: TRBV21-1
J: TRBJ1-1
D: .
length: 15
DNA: TGTGCCAGCAGCACTCTGACAGGGGTTAACACTGAAGCTTTCTTT
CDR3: CASSTLTGVNTEAFF

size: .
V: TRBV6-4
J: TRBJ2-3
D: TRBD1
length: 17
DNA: TGTGCCAGCAGACTCCCAGGACAGGGGGCAAGCACAGATACGCAGTATTTT
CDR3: CASRLPGQGASTDTQYF

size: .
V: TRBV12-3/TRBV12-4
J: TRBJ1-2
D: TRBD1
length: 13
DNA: TGTGCCAGCAGTTCCACAGGGGGCCTTGGCTACACCTTC
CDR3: CASSSTGGLGYTF

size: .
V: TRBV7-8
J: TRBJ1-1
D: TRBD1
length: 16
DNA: TGTGCCAGCAGCTTACCCCGGACAGGGGGGAACACTGAAGCTTTCTTT
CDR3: CASSLPRTGGNTEAFF

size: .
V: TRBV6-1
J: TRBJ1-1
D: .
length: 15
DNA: TGTGCCAGCAGTGACAGGGTGTTGGGGAACACTGAAGCTTTCTTT
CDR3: CASSDRVLGNTEAFF

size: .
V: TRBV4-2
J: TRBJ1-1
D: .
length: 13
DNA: TGTGCCAGCAGCCTAGTAGTGAACACTGAAGCTTTCTTT
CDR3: CASSLVVNTEAFF

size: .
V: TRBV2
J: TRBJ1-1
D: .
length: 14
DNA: TGTGCCAGCAGTCCGGACATCCGGAACACTGAAGCTTTCTTT
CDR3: CASSPDIRNTEAFF

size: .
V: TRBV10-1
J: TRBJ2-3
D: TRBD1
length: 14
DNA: TGCGCCAGCAGTGACGGACAGGGCACAGATACGCAGTATTTT
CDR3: CASSDGQGTDTQYF

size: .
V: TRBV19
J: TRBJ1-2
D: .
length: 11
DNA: TGTGCCAGTATATCCGAGTATGGCTACACCTTC
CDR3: CASISEYGYTF

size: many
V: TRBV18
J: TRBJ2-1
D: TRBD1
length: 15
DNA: TGTGCCAGCTCCCAGTCGCCGACAGGGGTGAATGAGCAGTTCTTC
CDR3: CASSQSPTGVNEQFF

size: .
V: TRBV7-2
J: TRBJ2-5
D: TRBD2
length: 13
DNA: TGTGCCAGCAGCTTAGGGGAGACTAGCGAGAAGTACTTC
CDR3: CASSLGETSEKYF

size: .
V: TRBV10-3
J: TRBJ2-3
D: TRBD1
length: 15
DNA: TGTGCCATCAGTGAGTTAACAGGGGGCGCAGATACGCAGTATTTT
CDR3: CAISELTGGADTQYF

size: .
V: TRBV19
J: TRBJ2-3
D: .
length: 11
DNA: TGTGCCAGTCCCCCGGGGGATACGCAGTATTTT
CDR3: CASPPGDTQYF

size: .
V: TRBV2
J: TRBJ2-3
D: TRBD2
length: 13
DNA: TGTGCCAGAAATGGACTAGCGGGAGATACGCAGTATTTT
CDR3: CARNGLAGDTQYF

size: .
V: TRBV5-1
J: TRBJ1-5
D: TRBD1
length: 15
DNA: TGCGCCAGCAGCACCGGGACAGGGTGGGATCAGCCCCAGCATTTT
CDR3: CASSTGTGWDQPQHF

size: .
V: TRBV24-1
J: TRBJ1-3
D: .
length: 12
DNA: TGTGCCACCATGAACAGGCTAGGCACCATATATTTT
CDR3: CATMNRLGTIYF

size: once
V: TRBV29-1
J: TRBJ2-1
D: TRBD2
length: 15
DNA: TGCAGCGCAGGGACTAGCGGGGGGGGGTTGGATGAGCAGTTCTTC
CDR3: CSAGTSGGGLDEQFF

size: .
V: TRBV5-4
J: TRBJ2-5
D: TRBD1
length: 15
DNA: TGTGCCAGCAGTTCGCCGGACAGGACCCAAGAGACCCAGTACTTC
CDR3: CASSSPDRTQETQYF

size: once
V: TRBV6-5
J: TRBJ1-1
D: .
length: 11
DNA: TGTGCCAGCGGTAGTCTAATTGAAGCTTTCTTT
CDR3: CASGSLIEAFF

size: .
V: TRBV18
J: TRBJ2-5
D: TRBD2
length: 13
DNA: TGTGCCAGCTCTCCGGACGGGAGGCAGACCCAGTACTTC
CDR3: CASSPDGRQTQYF

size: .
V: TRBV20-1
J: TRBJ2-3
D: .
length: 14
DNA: TGCAGTGCTAGTCGCGAGGGAGGCACAGATACGCAGTATTTT
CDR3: CSASREGGTDTQYF

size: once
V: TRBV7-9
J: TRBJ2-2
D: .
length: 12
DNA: TGTGCCAGCAGCTTCGGTTCCGGGGAGCTGTTTTTT
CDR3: CASSFGSGELFF

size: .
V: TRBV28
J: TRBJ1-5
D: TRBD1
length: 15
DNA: TGTGCCAGCACCGCCAGGGGGGAGGGCAATCAGCCCCAGCATTTT
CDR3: CASTARGEGNQPQHF

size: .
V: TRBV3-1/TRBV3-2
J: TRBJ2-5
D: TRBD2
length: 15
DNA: TGTGCCAGCAGCCAAAACCGGGCTGCGGGGGTGACCCAGTACTTC
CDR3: CASSQNRAAGVTQYF

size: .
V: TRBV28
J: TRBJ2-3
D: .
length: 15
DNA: TGTGCCAGCAGCCTGGTAGGGGGGGGACCCAATACGCAGTATTTT
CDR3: CASSLVGGGPNTQYF

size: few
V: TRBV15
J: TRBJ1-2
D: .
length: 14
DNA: TGTGCCACCAGCAGAGAAACGGTTAACTATGGCTACACCTTC
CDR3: CATSRETVNYGYTF

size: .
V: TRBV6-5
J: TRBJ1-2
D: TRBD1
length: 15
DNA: TGTGCCAGCACGCAGGGGGCGGCTAATGACTATGGCTACACCTTC
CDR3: CASTQGAANDYGYTF

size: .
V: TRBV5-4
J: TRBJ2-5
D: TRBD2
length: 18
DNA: TGTGCCAGCAGCTTGGTCGGGCCACTAGCGGGGGGGAAAGAGACCCAGTACTTC
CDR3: CASSLVGPLAGGKETQYF

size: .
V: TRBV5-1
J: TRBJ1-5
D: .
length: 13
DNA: TGCGCCAGCAGATGGCAGGGGAGACAGCCCCAGCATTTT
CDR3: CASRWQGRQPQHF

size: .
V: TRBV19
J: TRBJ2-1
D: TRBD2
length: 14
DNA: TGTGCCAGTAATAATGTAGCGGGAGAAGAACGTCAGTTCTTC
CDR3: CASNNVAGEERQFF

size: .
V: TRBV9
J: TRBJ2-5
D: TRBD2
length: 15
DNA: TGTGCCAGCAGCGTAGTAGCGGGACTTCAAGAGACCCAGTACTTC
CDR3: CASSVVAGLQETQYF

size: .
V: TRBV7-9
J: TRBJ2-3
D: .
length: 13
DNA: TGTGCCAGCAGCTTTCAGGACACAGATACGCAGTATTTT
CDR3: CASSFQDTDTQYF

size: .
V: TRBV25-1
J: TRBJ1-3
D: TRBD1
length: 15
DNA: TGTGCCACCGCGGACAGGGGCAGCTCTGGAAACACCATATATTTT
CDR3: CATADRGSSGNTIYF

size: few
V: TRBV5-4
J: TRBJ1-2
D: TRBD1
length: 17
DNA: TGTGCCAGCAGCTTGGGTGGAACAGGGGGCGCTTACTATGGCTACACCTTC
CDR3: CASSLGGTGGAYYGYTF

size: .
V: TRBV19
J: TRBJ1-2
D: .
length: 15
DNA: TGTGCCAGTAGTGCCCCCACGGGGGGAGGTTTAGGCTACACCTTC
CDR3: CASSAPTGGGLGYTF

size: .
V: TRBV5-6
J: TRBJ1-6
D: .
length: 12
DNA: TGTGCCAGCAGCTTGGAGAGATCACCCCTCCACTTT
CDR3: CASSLERSPLHF

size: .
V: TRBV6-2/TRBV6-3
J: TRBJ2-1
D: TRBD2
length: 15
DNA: TGTGCCAGCAGTGACGGACTAGCGGGCTCCAATGAGCAGTTCTTC
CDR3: CASSDGLAGSNEQFF

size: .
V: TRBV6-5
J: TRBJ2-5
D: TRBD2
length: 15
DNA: TGTGCCAGCAGGTTGGGCGGGGGGGCCCTGGAGACCCAGTACTTC
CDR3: CASRLGGGALETQYF

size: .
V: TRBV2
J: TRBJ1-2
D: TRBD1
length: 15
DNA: TGTGCCAGCAGTTCTATCCTCGGACAGGGGGCAAGCTACACCTTC
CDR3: CASSSILGQGASYTF

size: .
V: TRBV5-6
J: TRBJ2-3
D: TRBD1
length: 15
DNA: TGTGCCAGCAGCATGAAGGACAGGGTACAAGATACGCAGTATTTT
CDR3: CASSMKDRVQDTQYF

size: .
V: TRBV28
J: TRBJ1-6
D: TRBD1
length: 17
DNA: TGTGCCAGCAGCCTCGACAGGGTTAGCTCCTATAATTCACCCCTCCACTTT
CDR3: CASSLDRVSSYNSPLHF

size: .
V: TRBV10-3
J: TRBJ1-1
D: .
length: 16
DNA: TGTGCCATCAGAAGAACGACGACAGGATCGAACACTGAAGCTTTCTTT
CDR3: CAIRRTTTGSNTEAFF

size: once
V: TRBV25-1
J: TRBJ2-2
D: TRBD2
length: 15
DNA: TGTGCCAGCAGTGCCCTAGCGGGGGTGGGCGGGGAGCTGTTTTTT
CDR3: CASSALAGVGGELFF

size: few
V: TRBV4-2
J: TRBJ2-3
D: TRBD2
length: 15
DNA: TGTGCCAGCAGCCGCGGGGGGACTGCCACAGATACGCAGTATTTT
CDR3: CASSRGGTATDTQYF

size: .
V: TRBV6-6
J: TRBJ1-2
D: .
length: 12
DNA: TGTGCCAGCAGTTACCTGGTTGAGGGCTACACCTTC
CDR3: CASSYLVEGYTF

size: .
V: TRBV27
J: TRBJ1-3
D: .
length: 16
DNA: TGTGCCAGCAGTTTATACCCGACAGGCTCTGGAAACACCATATATTTT
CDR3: CASSLYPTGSGNTIYF

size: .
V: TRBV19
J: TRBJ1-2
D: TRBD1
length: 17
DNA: TGTGCCAGTAGTATCGACCGGGACAGGGGTATCGGCTATGGCTACACCTTC
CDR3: CASSIDRDRGIGYGYTF

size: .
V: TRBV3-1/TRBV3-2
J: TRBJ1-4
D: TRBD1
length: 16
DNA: TGTGCCAGCAGCCGAGGGACAGGGGGCGCTTGGGAAAAACTGTTTTTT
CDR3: CASSRGTGGAWEKLFF

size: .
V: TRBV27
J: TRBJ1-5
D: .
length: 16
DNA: TGTGCCAGCAGTCAAACAGGGCTTACTAGCAATCAGCCCCAGCATTTT
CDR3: CASSQTGLTSNQPQHF

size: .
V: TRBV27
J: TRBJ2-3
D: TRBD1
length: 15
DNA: TGTGCCAGCAGTGGGAGACAGGGGAGCACAGATACGCAGTATTTT
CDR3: CASSGRQGSTDTQYF

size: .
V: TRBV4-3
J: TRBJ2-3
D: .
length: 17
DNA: TGCGCCAGCAGCCAAGATTTCCGGGCTAGCGGCACAGATACGCAGTATTTT
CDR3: CASSQDFRASGTDTQYF